This T cell receptor (beta chain) derives from a study of neurological immune-mediated disorders. Overall study: In a group of about 35 multiple sclerosis patients, approximately 31 had the relapsing-remitting type and 3 had the secondary progressive type. Study observations and caveats: No CDR3 amino acid sequences recurred among expanded clones across subjects, suggesting private repertoires in all groups. Association of the multiple sclerosis repertoire cluster with clinical or MRI features was not observed for any feature.

This clonotype was found many times. Its antigen is unknown. In TCRdb, the 5' RACE reads were re-called with MiXCR into one record per CDR3 protein. This table holds 55,000 to 75,000 distinct CDR3 sequences, around 5.1% found once. CDR3 length equals 17 residues. The germline CDR1 and CDR2 sequences are SGHAT and FQDESV (reference sequence). Trimming removed 6 bases from V and 2 bases from J, with 23 bases in between. Where libraries were unsorted, they were derived from 2 million PBMCs stored at -80 degrees C. The sample taken for sequencing was PBMCs. The gene calls are TRBV11-1 and TRBJ2-7; D might be TRBD1 or TRBD2, each matching 5 bases. The source is a human donor with multiple sclerosis. The donor label of this sample is uncertain. The DNA of the CDR3 is TGTGCCAGCAGTTTATCCGACGGGGCAGAGCTAGCCTACGAGCAGTACTTC. Translation: CASSLSDGAELAYEQYF.